This T cell receptor (beta chain) originates from a study of blood T cell repertoires in COVID-19 (dated by TCRdb to 2018 to 2021). Notes on the research overall: Samples from collaborators originated in the United States, Italy and Spain and spanned both the acute and convalescent phases of COVID-19. The prospective study material was composed of cDNA or gDNA derived from T cells, B-cell-depleted T cells, or PBMCs. Deeply sampled blood TCRbeta repertoires from subjects exposed to, actively infected with, or recovered from COVID-19 were included in the dataset. The repertoires were released in a freely available public database meant as a resource for research on the immune response to SARS-CoV-2. The samples were drawn from two sources: the first 160 participants of the ongoing ImmuneRACE study, and over 950 subjects contributed by 6 global collaborators. A de-identified subject ID, COVID-19 status, age in years and sex were almost always included in the sample metadata. HLA class I and class II types, where available, came from metadata supplied by the sample provider rather than from assay-based typing. General findings and caveats noted by the study authors: The amount of clinical and demographic metadata varied by source and participant and was provided uncurated.

The immunoSEQ Assay, a bias-controlled multiplex PCR, was used to amplify TCRbeta CDR3 regions from genomic DNA. Turning to the authors' computational methods: Nucleated cell counts per sample were estimated from amplification of reference gene primers within the assay. Sequence reads were collapsed and filtered to measure the absolute abundance of every unique TCRbeta CDR3 rearrangement. For each sample, productive Simpson clonality was calculated by taking the square root of Simpson's diversity index across productive rearrangements. Entries here come from immuneACCESS through TCRdb and include only in-frame sequences with V and J called. Some clones fail to appear in such tables; in the studies checked, an unresolved V gene covers under half of the shortfall, and the cause of the remainder is unknown. V and J calls and clone size follow that table, whereas D and trimming were derived from the DNA. The sample table shows about 210,000 clones, and roughly 90% are seen once. The ten largest clones take up roughly 5% of the sample.

Concerning this clone: Its antigen is unknown. Nothing much larger sits one base from this clone, and base qualities are not available.

Including cysteine and phenylalanine, the CDR3 has 17 amino acids. Only CDR3 DNA is held: 51 bases, read in frame from base 1. According to the germline V gene, CDR1 reads SGHVS and CDR2 reads FQNEAQ. V drops 1 base and J drops 7 bases, leaving 17 bases in between. Each collaborating institution followed its own protocols to collect whole blood in K2EDTA tubes. Collaborator samples were shipped for TCRbeta analysis as frozen whole blood, isolated PBMCs, or DNA extracted from either sample type. Sequencing input: peripheral blood. This receptor was identified in a woman aged 40 to 49 with acute or convalescent COVID-19. The rearrangement joined TRBV7-8 to TRBJ1-6; TRBD1 could be the D gene, as 5 bases match. DNA sequence: TGTGCCAGCAGCTTAGATGCAGGGTCGGCGTGGAATTCACCCCTCCACTTT. This translates into CASSLDAGSAWNSPLHF.